This T cell receptor (beta chain) was sequenced for a study of T cells after yellow fever vaccination. In its sample, this clonotype was seen many times. The TCR cDNA carried a universal primer site and UMIs from 5'RACE template switching. TCRdb passed the 5' RACE reads through MiXCR, listing each CDR3 protein once. The sample contains 200,000 or so distinct CDR3 sequences, less than 7.5% of which appear only once. This CDR3 spans 13 amino acids. V shed 6 bases and J shed 6 bases, with 12 bases lying between them. The TCR sequence derives from a man aged 25 to 40 who received the YFV17D yellow fever vaccine. This rearrangement joins TRBV12-3 or TRBV12-4 to TRBJ2-1; D is perhaps TRBD1 (5 bases). Here the sequenced sample was CD4+ T cells sorted from PBMCs, taken on the day of the yellow fever booster vaccination. The CDR3: CASSRQYSNEQFF. The CDR3 DNA is TGTGCCAGCAGCCGACAGTATAGCAATGAGCAGTTCTTC.